The present entry profiles one TCR beta chain with its context. CDR3 length equals 17 residues. From germline, CDR1 is DFQATT and CDR2 SNEGSKA (reference sequence). With 3 bases clipped from V and 1 base from J, the junction kept 13 bases outside the gene matches. This entry comes from a study of T cells after yellow fever vaccination. Making TCR cDNA involved 5'RACE template switching, which added UMIs and a universal primer site. TCRdb re-analysed the 5' RACE reads in MiXCR, keeping a single row per CDR3 protein. The sample shows approximately 250,000 distinct CDR3 sequences, about 5.2% of them seen only once.

This TCR was sampled from a man aged 18 to 29 who received the YFV17D yellow fever vaccine. This sequence joins TRBV20-1 and TRBJ2-3; 7 bases line up with TRBD1. The sequences come from CD4+ T cells sorted from PBMCs, collected on the day of the yellow fever booster vaccination. Written as DNA, the CDR3 is TGCAGTGCTAGCCCCAATCTACGGGACAGCGGCACAGATACGCAGTATTTT. It encodes CSASPNLRDSGTDTQYF.